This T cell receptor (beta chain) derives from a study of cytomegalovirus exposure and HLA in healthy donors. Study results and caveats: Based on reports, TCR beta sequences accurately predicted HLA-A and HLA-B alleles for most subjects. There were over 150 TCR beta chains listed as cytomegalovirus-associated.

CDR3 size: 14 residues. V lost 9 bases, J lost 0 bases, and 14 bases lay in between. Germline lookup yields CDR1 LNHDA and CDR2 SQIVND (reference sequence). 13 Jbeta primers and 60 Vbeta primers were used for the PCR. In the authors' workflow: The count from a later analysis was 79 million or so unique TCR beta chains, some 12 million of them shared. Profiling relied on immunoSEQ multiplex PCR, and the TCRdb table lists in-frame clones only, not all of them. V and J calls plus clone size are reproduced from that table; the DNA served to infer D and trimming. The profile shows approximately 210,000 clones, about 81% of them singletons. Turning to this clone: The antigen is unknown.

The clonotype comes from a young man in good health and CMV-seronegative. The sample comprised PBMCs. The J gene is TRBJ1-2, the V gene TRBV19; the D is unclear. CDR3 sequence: CASNPAGTNYGYTF. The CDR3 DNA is TGTGCCAGCAACCCGGCGGGGACTAACTATGGCTACACCTTC.